One and the same sample provided the 8 T cell receptor beta chains below, sequenced in a study of T-cell reconstitution after alpha-beta-depleted transplantation in children (dated by TCRdb to about 2016). The library relied on PCR. These reads were obtained on an Illumina HiSeq 2500. TCR library preparation used molecular barcoding, with unique molecular identifiers applied to normalize quantification of the TCRbeta repertoire. The public reads were reprocessed in TCRdb via fastp at Q25 and MiXCR, keeping in-frame beta chains. Each entry merges the rows of one CDR3 protein and shows their most common DNA and genes. In all, the sample holds a few hundred thousand distinct CDR3 sequences, and roughly 30% of those were seen once. Jointly, the top ten make up approximately 33% of the sample. Interpreted using the paper, the treatment or condition label stands for: allogeneic hematopoietic cell transplantation with graft depleted of TCRalphabeta T cells and CD19 B cells.

The specimen comprised PBMCs, sampled before TCRalphabeta/CD19-depleted stem cell transplant. The receptor source for this set is a boy in the first two years of life with Wiskott-Aldrich syndrome, due to receive a stem cell transplant.

The gene calls are TRBV7-9 and TRBJ2-3; TRBD2 agrees at 13 bases. V shed 5 bases and J 2 bases; nucleotides not matched to a gene: 1. CDR3 length: 15 residues. Germline V gene data show CDR1 as SEHNR and CDR2 as FQNEAQ (reference sequence). As DNA, the CDR3 is TGTGCCAGCAGCGGGACTAGCGGGGACACAGATACGCAGTATTTT. It specifies CASSGTSGDTDTQYF.

This clonotype was recorded a few times. The chain carries TRBV10-2 and TRBJ2-1; 7 bases are a match to TRBD1. The germline V gene has CDR1 WSHSY and CDR2 SAAADI. Losses at the gene ends were 6 bases for V and 3 bases for J; bases not matched to a gene: 5. The CDR3 covers 14 residues. CDR3 sequence: CASRGQVGYNEQFF. CDR3 DNA: TGCGCCAGCAGAGGACAGGTTGGCTACAATGAGCAGTTCTTC.

DNA for the CDR3: TGCAGTGTTCGTCGGGCTATCGGGACTGAAGCTTTCTTT. This encodes CSVRRAIGTEAFF. This sequence joins TRBV20-1 and TRBJ1-1; D ambiguous. The CDR3 contains 13 residues. CDR1 DFQATT and CDR2 SNEGSKA come from the germline V gene (reference sequence). Trimming pared 7 bases from V and 5 bases from J, leaving 17 bases between.

The chain has TRBV20-1 and TRBJ1-5; D uncertain. Deletions cut 5 bases from V and 3 bases from J, with 11 bases between. This CDR3 is built from 13 residues. Germline V gene lookup returns CDR1 DFQATT and CDR2 SNEGSKA (reference sequence). CDR3 coding DNA: TGCAGTGCTCGGGTGTCCTTCAATCAGCCCCAGCATTTT. It codes for CSARVSFNQPQHF.

J is TRBJ2-7 and V is TRBV5-1; 7 nucleotides align to TRBD1. The V segment lost 7 bases and the J segment 0 bases; nucleotides outside the gene matches: 7. Germline assignment: CDR1 SGHRS and CDR2 YFSETQ. The CDR3 totals 14 residues. CDR3 region: CASAYYRGSYEQYF. The DNA for the CDR3 is TGCGCCAGCGCCTACTACAGGGGCTCCTACGAGCAGTACTTC. The full variable domain, completed using reference TRBV5-1 and TRBJ2-7, is KAGVTQTPRYLIKTRGQQVTLSCSPISGHRSVSWYQQTPGQGLQFLFEYFSETQRNKGNFPGRFSGRQFSNSRSEMNVSTLELGDSALYLCASAYYRGSYEQYFGPGTRLTVT.

The chain uses TRBV7-2 and TRBJ2-1; 12 positions match TRBD2. Germline-derived CDR1 and CDR2 are SGHTA and FQGNSA. V shed 5 bases, J shed 7 bases, and the junction held 6 bases outside the gene matches. The CDR3 has 15 residues. CDR3 DNA: TGTGCCAGCAGCCTATATCTAGCGGGGGGGAATGAGCAGTTCTTC. This translates into CASSLYLAGGNEQFF.

In its sample, this clonotype was seen a few times. V and J are TRBV12-3 or TRBV12-4 and TRBJ2-2; D remains ambiguous. This CDR3 comprises 13 residues. Trimming removed 6 bases from V and 6 bases from J, with 11 bases in between. The CDR3 bases are TGTGCCAGCAGGTTCATAGAGCCCGGGGAGCTGTTTTTT. Its protein is CASRFIEPGELFF.

CDR3 bases: TGTGCCAGCAGCGGGACAGTCTTGTACGAGCAGTACTTC. Translation: CASSGTVLYEQYF. V usage is TRBV28 and J usage is TRBJ2-7, with 7 bases that match TRBD1. CDR1 is MDHEN, CDR2 SYDVKM, per germline. The ends lost 6 bases at V and 4 bases at J; junction bases unmatched: 6. The CDR3 consists of 13 residues.